The entry below gives a single T cell receptor beta chain sequence along with its context. This specimen includes other DNA sequences encoding the same CDR3. The PCR ran on 60 Vbeta and 13 Jbeta primers. Sequencing used immunoSEQ multiplex PCR; TCRdb keeps in-frame clones, though not all of them. The table lists more than 100,000 clones, roughly three quarters of them singletons. The data belong to a study of cytomegalovirus exposure and HLA in healthy donors. This CDR3 is built from 13 residues. Between the trimmed V and J ends, which lost 5 bases and 2 bases, there was a span of 7 bases. Germline V gene sequence: CDR1 SEHNR, CDR2 FQNEAQ (reference sequence).

The chain carries TRBV7-9 and TRBJ1-3; D is unresolved. The receptor comes from a woman in her forties in good health and CMV-seronegative. Sequencing was performed on PBMCs. CDR3 DNA: TGTGCCAGCAGCCTCGGGACTGGAAACACCATATATTTT. The encoded protein is CASSLGTGNTIYF. The variable domain in full, with the rest retrieved from reference TRBV7-9 and TRBJ1-3, is DTGVSQNPRHKITKRGQNVTFRCDPISEHNRLYWYRQTLGQGPEFLTYFQNEAQLEKSRLLSDRFSAERPKGSFSTLEIQRTEQGDSAMYLCASSLGTGNTIYFGEGSWLTVV.